The 17 T cell receptor beta chains below all came from one sample that was sequenced in a study of cytotoxic CD8 clonotypes in ibrutinib-treated CLL. Libraries were prepared by immunoSEQ multiplex PCR; TCRdb keeps only in-frame clonotypes and omits some of them. The sample lists 130,000 to 150,000 clones; about 80% were seen once. This specimen consisted of PBMCs, obtained after 12 months of ibrutinib treatment. Source of these receptors: a human donor with chronic lymphocytic leukemia.

The gene calls are TRBV2 and TRBJ2-5, with D perhaps matching TRBD1 (5 bases). Germline values: CDR1 SNHLY, CDR2 FYNNEI. Trimming shortened V by 1 base and J by 5 bases, and 14 bases separated the two germline ends. There are 15 residues in the CDR3. CDR3 nucleotide sequence: TGTGCCAGCAGTGAAGGGGGCGCTGGTCGGGAGACCCAGTACTTC. Its translation is CASSEGGAGRETQYF.

This clone was seen just once. The gene calls are TRBV6-5 and TRBJ2-5, with D possibly being TRBD1 (6 bases). The CDR3 extends over 14 amino acids. V dropped 2 bases and J dropped 4 bases, with 11 bases sitting between them. The V gene's germline CDR1 is MNHEY and CDR2 SVGAGI. CDR3 sequence reads: CASSYLGQRETQYF. CDR3 bases: TGTGCCAGCAGTTACCTCGGACAGCGAGAGACCCAGTACTTC.

This sequence joins TRBV7-2 and TRBJ1-1, with D uncertain. Germline CDR1 reads SGHTA; CDR2 reads FQGNSA. This CDR3 spans 14 amino acids. V was pared by 2 bases and J by 3 bases, with 10 bases between. The CDR3 nucleotides read TGTGCCAGCAGCTTAAGTCCCGTGGACACTGAAGCTTTCTTT. Protein: CASSLSPVDTEAFF.

V usage is TRBV4-3 and J usage is TRBJ2-1, with TRBD2 as a possible D gene (6 bases). Germline V lookup: CDR1 LGHNA, CDR2 YSLEER. Trimming took off 0 bases at V and 8 bases at J, with 17 bases between the two ends. This CDR3 contains 16 residues. The CDR3 DNA follows: TGCGCCAGCAGCCAAGATAGTTCCCTAGCGACGTATGAGCAGTTCTTC. It yields the protein CASSQDSSLATYEQFF.

The chain carries TRBV5-1 and TRBJ2-1; 7 bases are a match to TRBD2. Germline lookup yields CDR1 SGHRS and CDR2 YFSETQ. The V and J ends lost 0 bases and 7 bases, in that order; junction bases with no gene match: 7. The CDR3 contains 15 residues. CDR3 sequence: CASSLGGSAGNEQFF. The DNA of the CDR3 is TGCGCCAGCAGCTTGGGCGGGAGTGCAGGAAATGAGCAGTTCTTC.

This chain links TRBV7-9 with TRBJ1-1; D unresolved. This CDR3 is built from 14 residues. V dropped 5 bases and J dropped 1 base, with 11 bases sitting between them. Germline V gene sequence: CDR1 SEHNR, CDR2 FQNEAQ (reference sequence). The DNA of the CDR3 is TGTGCCAGCAGCCGCCCAGCGGAGAACACTGAAGCTTTCTTT. It specifies CASSRPAENTEAFF.

CDR3 bases: TGTGCCAGCAGCGACGGATACGAGCAGTACTTC. Translated, it gives CASSDGYEQYF. This chain connects TRBV7-3 to TRBJ2-7, with D unresolved. V was cut by 5 bases and J by 4 bases, with 6 bases left in between. Germline CDR1 SGHTA, CDR2 FQGTGA. The CDR3 runs 11 residues.

This chain uses TRBV23-1 with TRBJ2-1; no definite D call. TRBV23-1 falls under the ORF class, with uncertain function. The CDR3 consists of 11 residues. The V end was cut by 4 bases, the J end by 12 bases, with 10 bases between. The CDR3 bases are TGCGCCAGCAGTCGTATGTGGGTGCAGTTCTTC. This gives the protein CASSRMWVQFF.

V and J are TRBV7-2 and TRBJ2-1; 9 nucleotides line up with TRBD2. Unmatched junction bases numbered 3, after V lost 5 bases and J lost 4 bases. The CDR3 spans 14 residues. CDR1 and CDR2 (germline): SGHTA, FQGNSA. This chain's CDR3 is CASSPGLAYNEQFF. In DNA form, the CDR3 reads TGTGCCAGCAGCCCGGGACTAGCTTACAATGAGCAGTTCTTC.

The chain links TRBV7-2 to TRBJ2-5, with 11 bases aligning to TRBD2. The junction had 7 bases not matched to a gene; V was cut back by 5 bases and J by 5 bases. Germline lookup yields CDR1 SGHTA and CDR2 FQGNSA. The CDR3 has 15 amino acids. The CDR3 bases are TGTGCCAGCAGCCCACTAGCGGGAGTGTTGGAGACCCAGTACTTC. Translated, it gives CASSPLAGVLETQYF.

This clone showed up just once. The chain recombines TRBV2 with TRBJ1-1; D is unclear. Trimming pared 7 bases from V and 1 base from J, leaving 7 bases between. Germline CDR1 reads SNHLY; CDR2 reads FYNNEI. The CDR3 extends over 12 amino acids. CDR3: CASTAGNTEAFF. The CDR3 DNA follows: TGTGCCAGCACAGCGGGGAACACTGAAGCTTTCTTT.

This clone was seen more than once but under ten times. The rearrangement links TRBV27 to TRBJ1-2, with D hard to call. This CDR3 has 14 amino acids. Germline V lookup: CDR1 MNHEY, CDR2 SMNVEV (reference sequence). Trimming took 0 bases from V and 0 from J, leaving 5 bases between them. This chain's CDR3 is CASSLSPANYGYTF. CDR3 bases: TGTGCCAGCAGTTTATCGCCAGCTAACTATGGCTACACCTTC.

The chain uses TRBV5-6 and TRBJ2-2, with D hard to call. Germline assignment: CDR1 SGHDT and CDR2 YYEEEE. V was shortened by 4 bases and J by 3 bases, with 13 bases between the two germline ends. CDR3 length: 15 residues. CDR3 in DNA: TGTGCCAGCAGCACCAGACAAACTTACACCGGGGAGCTGTTTTTT. This codes for CASSTRQTYTGELFF.

The chain employs TRBV2 and TRBJ1-1; TRBD1 aligns across 8 bases. CDR1 and CDR2 from the germline V gene are SNHLY and FYNNEI. This CDR3 contains 13 residues. V gave up 7 bases and J gave up 1 base; unmatched junction bases: 2. Written as DNA, the CDR3 is TGTGCCAGCACGGACAGGGAGAACACTGAAGCTTTCTTT. It specifies CASTDRENTEAFF.

This chain links TRBV6-1 with TRBJ2-7; 8 positions match TRBD1. There are 14 residues in the CDR3. The V gene end was trimmed by 7 bases and the J gene end by 3 bases; junction bases not matched to a gene: 8. Looked up from germline, CDR1 is MNHNS and CDR2 is SASEGT. The chain's CDR3 is CASTQDREYYEQYF. The DNA of the CDR3 is TGTGCCAGCACTCAGGACAGGGAGTACTACGAGCAGTACTTC.

This clone is a singleton in its sample. The chain joins TRBV27 to TRBJ2-3; 8 bases fit TRBD2. The CDR3 is made up of 16 amino acids. From germline, CDR1 is MNHEY and CDR2 SMNVEV (reference sequence). V trimming: 4 bases; J trimming: 0 bases; junction bases outside the gene matches: 6. DNA of the CDR3: TGTGCCAGCAGTTCCTTAGCGGGACCGAGCACAGATACGCAGTATTTT. Translation gives CASSSLAGPSTDTQYF.

This clone was seen once. The chain combines TRBV6-4 with TRBJ2-6; weak D call: TRBD1 (5 bases). Germline lookup yields CDR1 MRHNA and CDR2 SNTAGT. Trimming took off 2 bases at V and 0 bases at J, with 5 bases between the two ends. The CDR3 runs to 15 residues. The CDR3 DNA is TGTGCCAGCAGTGACAGGGGCTCTGGGGCCAACGTCCTGACTTTC. Protein: CASSDRGSGANVLTF.